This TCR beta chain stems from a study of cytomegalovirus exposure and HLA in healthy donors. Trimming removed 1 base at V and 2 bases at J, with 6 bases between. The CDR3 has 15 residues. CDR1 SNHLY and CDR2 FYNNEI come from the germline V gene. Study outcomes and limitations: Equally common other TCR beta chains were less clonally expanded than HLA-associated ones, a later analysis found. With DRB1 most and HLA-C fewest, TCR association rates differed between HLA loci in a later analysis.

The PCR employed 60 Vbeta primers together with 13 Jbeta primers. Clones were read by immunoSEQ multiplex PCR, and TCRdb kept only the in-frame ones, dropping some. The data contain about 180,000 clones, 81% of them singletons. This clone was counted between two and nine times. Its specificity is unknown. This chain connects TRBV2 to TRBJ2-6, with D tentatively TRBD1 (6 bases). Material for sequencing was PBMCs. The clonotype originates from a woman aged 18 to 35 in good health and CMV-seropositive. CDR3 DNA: TGTGCCAGCAGTGAAGACAGGGCTGGGGCCAACGTCCTGACTTTC. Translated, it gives CASSEDRAGANVLTF.